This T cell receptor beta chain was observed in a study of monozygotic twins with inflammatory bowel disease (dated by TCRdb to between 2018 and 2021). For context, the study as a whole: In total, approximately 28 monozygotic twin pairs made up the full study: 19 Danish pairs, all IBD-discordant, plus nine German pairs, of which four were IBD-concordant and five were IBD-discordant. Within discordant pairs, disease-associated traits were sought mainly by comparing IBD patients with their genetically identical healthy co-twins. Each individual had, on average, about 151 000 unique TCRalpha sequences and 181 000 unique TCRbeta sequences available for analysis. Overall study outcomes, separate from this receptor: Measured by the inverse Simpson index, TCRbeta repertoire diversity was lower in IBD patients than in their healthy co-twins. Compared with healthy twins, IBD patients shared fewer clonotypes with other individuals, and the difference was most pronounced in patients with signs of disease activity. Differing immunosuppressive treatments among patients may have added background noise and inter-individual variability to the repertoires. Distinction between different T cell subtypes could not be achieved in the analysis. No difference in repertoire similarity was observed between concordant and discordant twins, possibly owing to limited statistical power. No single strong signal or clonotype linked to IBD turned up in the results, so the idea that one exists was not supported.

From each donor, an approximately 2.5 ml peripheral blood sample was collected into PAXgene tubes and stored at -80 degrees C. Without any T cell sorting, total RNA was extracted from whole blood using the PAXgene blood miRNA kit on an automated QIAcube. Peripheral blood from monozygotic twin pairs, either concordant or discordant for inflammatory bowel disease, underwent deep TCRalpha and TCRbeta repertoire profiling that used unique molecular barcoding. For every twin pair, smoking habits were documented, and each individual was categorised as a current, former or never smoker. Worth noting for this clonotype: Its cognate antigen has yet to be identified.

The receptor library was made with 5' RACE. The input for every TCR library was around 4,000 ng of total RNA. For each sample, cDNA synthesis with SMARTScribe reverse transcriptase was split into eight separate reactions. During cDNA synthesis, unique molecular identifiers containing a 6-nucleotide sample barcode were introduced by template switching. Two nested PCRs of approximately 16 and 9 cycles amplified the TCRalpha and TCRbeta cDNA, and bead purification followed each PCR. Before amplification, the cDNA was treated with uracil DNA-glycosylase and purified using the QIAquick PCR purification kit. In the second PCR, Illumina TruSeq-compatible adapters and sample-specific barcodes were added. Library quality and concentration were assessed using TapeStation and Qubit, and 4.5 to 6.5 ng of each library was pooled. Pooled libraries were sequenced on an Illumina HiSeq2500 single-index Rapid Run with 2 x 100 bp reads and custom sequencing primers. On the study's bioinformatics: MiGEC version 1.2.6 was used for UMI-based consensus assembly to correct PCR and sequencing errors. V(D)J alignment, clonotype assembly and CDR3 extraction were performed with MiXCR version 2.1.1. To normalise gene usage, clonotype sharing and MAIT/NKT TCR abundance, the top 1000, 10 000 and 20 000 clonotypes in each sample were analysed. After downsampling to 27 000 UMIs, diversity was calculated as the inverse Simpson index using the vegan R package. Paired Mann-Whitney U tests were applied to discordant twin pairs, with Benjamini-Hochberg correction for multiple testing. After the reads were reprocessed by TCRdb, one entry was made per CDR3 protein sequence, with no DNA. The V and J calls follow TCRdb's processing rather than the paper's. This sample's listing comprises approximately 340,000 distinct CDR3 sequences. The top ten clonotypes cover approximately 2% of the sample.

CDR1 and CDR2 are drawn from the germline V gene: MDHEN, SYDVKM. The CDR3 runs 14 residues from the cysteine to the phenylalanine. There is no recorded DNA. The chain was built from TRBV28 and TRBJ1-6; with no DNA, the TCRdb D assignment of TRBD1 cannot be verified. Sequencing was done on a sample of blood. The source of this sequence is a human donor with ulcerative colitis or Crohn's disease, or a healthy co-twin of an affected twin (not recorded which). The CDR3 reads CASSPGTADSPLHF.